This T cell receptor (beta chain) was identified during a study of control samples from healthy donors and cancer patients. Sequencing was performed with immunoSEQ multiplex PCR; in TCRdb, only in-frame clones are kept and a portion is missing. Of some 28,000 clones listed, roughly 85% are singletons. The material sequenced was PBMCs. This TCR was recovered from a man between 60 and 70 years old with head and neck cancer.

The DNA for the CDR3 is TGCGCCAGCAGCCCCTCAGACAGGTCCTCTGGAAACACCATATATTTT. Its translation: CASSPSDRSSGNTIYF. The V call is TRBV5-1, the J call TRBJ1-3; tentatively, D is TRBD1 (6 bases). CDR1 is SGHRS and CDR2 is YFSETQ in the germline V gene. The length of the CDR3 is 16 residues. V lost 4 bases and J 0 bases, leaving 14 bases between the germline ends.